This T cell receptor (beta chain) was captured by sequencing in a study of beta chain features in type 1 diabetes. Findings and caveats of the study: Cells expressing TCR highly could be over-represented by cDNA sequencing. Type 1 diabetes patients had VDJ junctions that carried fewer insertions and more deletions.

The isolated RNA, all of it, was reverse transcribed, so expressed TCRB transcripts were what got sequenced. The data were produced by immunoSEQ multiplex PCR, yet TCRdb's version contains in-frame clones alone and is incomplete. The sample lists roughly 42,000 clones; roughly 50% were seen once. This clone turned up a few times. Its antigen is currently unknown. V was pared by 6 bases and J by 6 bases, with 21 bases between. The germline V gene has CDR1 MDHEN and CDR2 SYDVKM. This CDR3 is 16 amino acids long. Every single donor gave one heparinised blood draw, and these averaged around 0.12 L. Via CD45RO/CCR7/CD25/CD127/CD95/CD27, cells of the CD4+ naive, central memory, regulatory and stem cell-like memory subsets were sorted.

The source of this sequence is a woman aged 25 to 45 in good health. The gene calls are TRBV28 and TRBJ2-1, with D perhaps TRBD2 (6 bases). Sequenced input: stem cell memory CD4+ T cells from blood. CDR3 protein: CASSQISGLASNEQFF. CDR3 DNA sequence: TGTGCCAGCAGCCAAATTAGCGGCCTTGCCTCCAATGAGCAGTTCTTC.